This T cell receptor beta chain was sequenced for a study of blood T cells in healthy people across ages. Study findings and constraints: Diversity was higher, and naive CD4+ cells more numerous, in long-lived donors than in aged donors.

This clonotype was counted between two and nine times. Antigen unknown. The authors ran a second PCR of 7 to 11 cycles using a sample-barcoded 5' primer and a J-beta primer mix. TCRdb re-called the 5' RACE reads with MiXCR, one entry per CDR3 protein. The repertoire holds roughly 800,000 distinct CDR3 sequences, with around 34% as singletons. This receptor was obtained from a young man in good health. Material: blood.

The CDR3: CSASRPGGEDEKLFF. For the CDR3, the DNA is TGCAGTGCTAGTCGGCCGGGGGGGGAGGATGAAAAACTGTTTTTT. The chain uses TRBV20-1 and TRBJ1-4; weak D call: TRBD1 (5 bases). The V gene's germline CDR1 is DFQATT and CDR2 SNEGSKA (reference sequence). Trimming cost V 3 bases and J 6 bases, with 17 bases left between them. This CDR3 comprises 15 residues.